A selection of T cell receptor beta chains follows, all from one sample in a study of molecular identifiers for immune sequencing clone quantification. TCRdb fed the PCR reads into MiXCR, producing one record per CDR3 protein. The sample shows over 550,000 distinct CDR3 sequences, less than 30% of them seen only once. Sequencing used naive CD8+ T cells from blood, with Jurkat cell RNA spiked in. Source of these receptors: a human donor in good health. Some libraries in this study had Jurkat cell RNA spiked in. The CDR3 runs from the conserved cysteine through the conserved F or W. D genes are given only for firm matches. Clone size, where shown, is once, few, many, or a class for clones that have expanded.

v_call	d_call	clone_size	j_call	cdr3_aa	cdr3_nt
TRBV3-2	.	.	TRBJ2-3	CTRRGESGSTDTQYF	TGTACCCGCAGGGGGGAGAGCGGGAGCACAGATACGCAGTATTTT
TRBV28	.	many	TRBJ2-5	CASSSRLQETQYF	TGTGCCAGCAGTTCTCGCCTACAAGAGACCCAGTACTTC
TRBV3-1	TRBD1	few	TRBJ1-2	CASSQGQTGGEGTNYGYTF	TGTGCCAGCAGCCAAGGACAGACAGGGGGCGAAGGGACTAACTATGGCTACACCTTC
TRBV6-6	TRBD1	.	TRBJ2-7	CATSDRGIYEQYF	TGTGCCACCTCTGACAGGGGGATCTACGAGCAGTACTTC
TRBV5-1	TRBD2	.	TRBJ2-1	CASSSSSGRRNEQFF	TGCGCCAGCAGCTCCTCTAGCGGGAGGAGGAATGAGCAGTTCTTC
TRBV29-1	.	many	TRBJ2-2	CSVEDLGAGTGELFF	TGCAGCGTTGAAGATTTGGGGGCTGGCACCGGGGAGCTGTTTTTT
TRBV6-5	.	many	TRBJ2-2	CASSYSVVFGGELFF	TGTGCCAGCAGTTACTCCGTTGTGTTCGGCGGGGAGCTGTTTTTT
TRBV12-3/TRBV12-4	.	many	TRBJ2-7	CASSFIGHYEQYF	TGTGCCAGCAGTTTTATCGGGCACTACGAGCAGTACTTC
TRBV9	.	few	TRBJ1-1	CASSPPGGGNTEAFF	TGTGCCAGCAGCCCGCCCGGTGGGGGGAACACTGAAGCTTTCTTT
TRBV5-6	.	many	TRBJ1-1	CASSDVMNTEAFF	TGTGCCAGCAGCGACGTCATGAACACTGAAGCTTTCTTT
TRBV11-1	.	few	TRBJ2-7	CASSLEEVYEQYF	TGTGCCAGCAGCTTAGAGGAGGTGTACGAGCAGTACTTC
TRBV28	.	many	TRBJ1-1	CASSPLGGTRGAFF	TGTGCCAGCAGCCCACTGGGGGGAACCAGAGGAGCTTTCTTT
TRBV20-1	TRBD2	many	TRBJ2-7	CSARMLAGAFYEQYF	TGCAGTGCTCGGATGCTAGCGGGAGCCTTCTACGAGCAGTACTTC
TRBV5-1	TRBD1	many	TRBJ2-7	CASSPTPGQPYEQYF	TGCGCCAGCAGCCCAACACCGGGACAGCCTTACGAGCAGTACTTC
TRBV28	.	.	TRBJ2-2	CASSPSGRPVTGELFF	TGTGCCAGCAGTCCCTCCGGGCGCCCCGTCACCGGGGAGCTGTTTTTT
TRBV13	TRBD2	few	TRBJ2-7	CASSRGGAREQYF	TGTGCCAGCAGCCGCGGGGGGGCCCGCGAGCAGTACTTC
TRBV7-9	.	few	TRBJ2-7	CASSFHFGQQAYEQYF	TGTGCCAGCAGCTTTCATTTCGGGCAGCAAGCATACGAGCAGTACTTC
TRBV19	.	once	TRBJ1-5	CANRPTGYSNQPQHF	TGTGCCAATAGGCCTACTGGTTATAGCAATCAGCCCCAGCATTTT
TRBV21-1	.	many	TRBJ2-3	CASSTSGLAVATDTQYF	TGTGCCAGCAGCACATCGGGACTAGCGGTTGCCACAGATACGCAGTATTTT
TRBV5-8	.	.	TRBJ1-1	CASSLGPSLTDAFF	TGTGCCAGCAGCTTGGGGCCTAGTTTAACTGACGCTTTCTTT
TRBV30	.	.	TRBJ2-7	CAWGVGGGSNEQYF	TGTGCCTGGGGTGTAGGAGGGGGCAGCAACGAGCAGTACTTC
TRBV4-2	.	.	TRBJ2-2	CASSQHESVTRELFF	TGTGCCAGCAGCCAACATGAGTCGGTCACCAGGGAGCTGTTTTTT
TRBV19	TRBD2	few	TRBJ2-7	CASSSGRELPEQYF	TGTGCCAGTAGTTCCGGGCGGGAGTTACCCGAGCAGTACTTC
TRBV7-9	TRBD2	.	TRBJ2-1	CASSFLAGGPYNEQFF	TGTGCCAGCAGCTTTTTAGCGGGAGGGCCATACAATGAGCAGTTCTTC
TRBV7-6	.	few	TRBJ1-2	CASSPRSGTYGYTF	TGTGCCAGCAGCCCGAGGTCAGGGACCTATGGCTACACCTTC
TRBV3-2	.	.	TRBJ2-7	CASSQPLAGVGSREQYF	TGTGCCAGCAGCCAACCTCTAGCGGGAGTGGGGTCGCGCGAGCAGTACTTC
TRBV12-3/TRBV12-4	.	.	TRBJ2-1	CASSFPSTGDNEQFF	TGTGCCAGCAGTTTCCCCTCGACTGGGGACAATGAGCAGTTCTTC
TRBV18	TRBD2	.	TRBJ2-3	CASSPSGLAGYTDTQYF	TGTGCCAGCTCACCATCCGGACTAGCGGGCTACACAGATACGCAGTATTTT
TRBV5-3	.	.	TRBJ2-1	CASSPGALSHIEQFF	TGTGCCAGCAGTCCCGGAGCTCTGAGTCATATTGAGCAGTTCTTC
TRBV19	.	.	TRBJ1-1	CASSITSGHTEAFF	TGTGCCAGTAGTATAACCTCAGGGCATACTGAAGCTTTCTTT
TRBV6-5	.	many	TRBJ2-5	CASSYGQETQYF	TGTGCCAGCAGTTACGGGCAAGAGACCCAGTACTTC
TRBV7-9	.	many	TRBJ2-5	CASSLRDPSYQETQYF	TGTGCCAGCAGCCTCAGGGATCCGAGCTACCAAGAGACCCAGTACTTC
TRBV25-1	.	.	TRBJ2-5	CASSDSPGTQETQYF	TGTGCCAGCAGTGACTCACCCGGAACCCAAGAGACCCAGTACTTC
TRBV4-1	.	.	TRBJ2-1	CASSQGFGGYNEQIF	TGCGCCAGCAGCCAAGGTTTCGGGGGCTACAATGAGCAGATCTTC
TRBV27	.	few	TRBJ1-6	CASSFLGRVRSYNSPLHF	TGTGCCAGCAGTTTCTTGGGCAGGGTTAGATCCTATAATTCACCCCTCCACTTT
TRBV7-3	.	few	TRBJ2-3	CASSLGSLWQGSTDTQYF	TGTGCCAGCAGCTTAGGCTCATTGTGGCAGGGGAGCACAGATACGCAGTATTTT
TRBV12-3/TRBV12-4	TRBD1	few	TRBJ1-2	CASRGQDYGYTF	TGTGCCAGCAGAGGACAGGACTATGGCTACACCTTC
TRBV10-2	.	.	TRBJ1-1	CASSAEKGTEALF	TGCGCCAGCAGTGCCGAGAAGGGCACTGAAGCTTTATTT
TRBV5-4	.	many	TRBJ1-1	CASSWTENTEAFF	TGTGCCAGCAGCTGGACGGAGAACACTGAAGCTTTCTTT
TRBV7-6	.	many	TRBJ2-3	CASSFNPALTSTDTQYF	TGTGCCAGCAGCTTCAACCCAGCGCTGACTAGCACAGATACGCAGTATTTT
TRBV9	TRBD1	.	TRBJ2-1	CASSLPTGGGEQFF	TGTGCCAGCAGCCTTCCAACAGGGGGAGGTGAGCAGTTCTTC
TRBV20-1	TRBD1	.	TRBJ2-7	CSASPHRGRRGVSSYEQYF	TGCAGTGCTAGCCCACACAGGGGGCGGAGGGGGGTAAGCTCCTACGAGCAGTACTTC
TRBV19	.	.	TRBJ1-5	CASSIMGGNQPQHF	TGTGCCAGTAGCATCATGGGGGGCAATCAGCCCCAGCATTTT
TRBV15	TRBD1	.	TRBJ1-5	CATSRPDRGLNQPQHF	TGTGCCACCAGCAGACCTGACAGGGGACTCAATCAGCCCCAGCATTTT
TRBV12-3/TRBV12-4	.	.	TRBJ2-3	CASSGLGGPDTQYF	TGTGCCAGCAGTGGACTGGGGGGCCCAGATACGCAGTATTTT
TRBV9	.	few	TRBJ1-4	CASSVGEPPGNTNEKLSF	TGTGCCAGCAGCGTAGGAGAGCCACCAGGGAACACTAATGAAAAACTGTCTTTT
TRBV11-2	.	.	TRBJ2-1	CSSSLILVYKEQFF	TGTTCCAGCAGCTTAATTCTGGTTTACAAAGAGCAGTTCTTC
TRBV5-1	TRBD2	few	TRBJ2-1	CASSPTSGHNEQFF	TGCGCCAGCAGCCCGACTAGCGGGCACAATGAGCAGTTCTTC
TRBV27	TRBD2	many	TRBJ2-7	CASTGGLAGESEQYF	TGTGCCAGCACCGGAGGACTAGCGGGAGAATCCGAGCAGTACTTC
TRBV28	.	few	TRBJ1-4	CASWGWGNNEKLFF	TGTGCCAGTTGGGGATGGGGAAATAATGAAAAACTGTTTTTT
TRBV6-2/TRBV6-3	.	many	TRBJ2-5	CASSPGRLYQETQYF	TGTGCCAGCAGCCCGGGACGGTTGTACCAAGAGACCCAGTACTTC
TRBV7-9	.	.	TRBJ2-5	CASSSELPGKTQYF	TGTGCCAGCAGCTCTGAACTCCCTGGCAAGACCCAGTACTTC
TRBV9	TRBD2	many	TRBJ2-3	CASSLSRTSDTQYF	TGTGCCAGCAGTCTCTCCCGGACTAGCGATACGCAGTATTTT
TRBV19	.	many	TRBJ2-7	CASSIFGEQYF	TGTGCCAGTAGTATCTTCGGGGAGCAGTACTTC
TRBV28	.	few	TRBJ2-1	CASSSRRELYNEQFF	TGTGCCAGCAGTTCCCGCCGGGAGCTCTACAATGAGCAGTTCTTC